These 4 T cell receptor beta chains came from one sample sequenced in a study of blood T cell repertoires in COVID-19. Measured with immunoSEQ multiplex PCR; TCRdb has only the in-frame clones, and not every one. The table lists fewer than 250,000 clones, approximately 83% of them singletons. Input material: peripheral blood. The receptors originated from a human donor in a cohort sampled during active COVID-19.

The rearrangement uses TRBV21-1 and TRBJ2-1; the D call in the table, TRBD2, was not verified against the DNA. TRBV21-1 constitutes a pseudogene. The CDR3 extends over 14 amino acids. The chain's CDR3 is CASSKASKMNEQFF. CDR3 coding DNA: TGTGCCAGCAGCAAAGCGTCTAAAATGAATGAGCAGTTCTTC.

This chain links TRBV9 with TRBJ1-4; no reliable D call. The CDR3 has 14 amino acids. CDR1 and CDR2 from the germline V gene are SGDLS and YYNGEE. Trimming took 0 bases from V and 8 from J, leaving 11 bases between them. The CDR3: CASSVGGAREKLFF. CDR3 in DNA: TGTGCCAGCAGCGTAGGGGGAGCCCGGGAAAAACTGTTTTTT. The variable domain in full, completed from reference TRBV9 and TRBJ1-4, reads DSGVTQTPKHLITATGQRVTLRCSPRSGDLSVYWYQQSLDQGLQFLIQYYNGEERAKGNILERFSAQQFPDLHSELNLSSLELGDSALYFCASSVGGAREKLFFGSGTQLSVL.

The V gene is TRBV4-1, the J gene TRBJ2-3; D possibly corresponds to TRBD1 (6 bases). This CDR3 contains 16 residues. Germline CDR1 reads MGHRA; CDR2 reads YSYEKL. Trimming removed 4 bases at V and 0 bases at J, with 14 bases between. CDR3: CASSLSLGGSTDTQYF. The CDR3 DNA is TGCGCCAGCAGCCTAAGCCTAGGGGGTAGCACAGATACGCAGTATTTT.

The chain uses TRBV7-2 and TRBJ2-3; 12 bases match TRBD2. In germline, CDR1 is SGHTA, CDR2 FQGNSA. CDR3 length equals 16 residues. V gave up 5 bases and J gave up 4 bases; unmatched junction bases: 7. The CDR3 reads CASSPRLAGVADTQYF. The CDR3 DNA reads as TGTGCCAGCAGCCCACGACTAGCGGGAGTGGCAGATACGCAGTATTTT.